One TCR beta chain is described in this entry. No antigen is known for it. The data were obtained in a study of identical twins. Overall study results and limits: Out-of-frame alpha sequences that twins shared showed excess low generation probability.

The CDR3 covers 15 residues. V was pared by 1 base and J by 0 bases, with 10 bases between. CDR1 and CDR2 (germline): LGHNA, YNFKEQ. Template switching introduced a universal primer site, and the cDNA bore unique molecular identifiers. TCRdb reanalysed the 5' RACE reads using MiXCR and keeps one entry per CDR3 protein. The table includes 350,000 to 450,000 distinct CDR3 sequences, about a fifth detected once. The chain combines TRBV4-2 with TRBJ2-7; D may be TRBD1 (5 bases). This receptor was obtained from a man aged 50-60 years in good health. Sequencing input: naive T cells sorted from blood. DNA for the CDR3: TGTGCCAGCAGCCAAGCCAGGGCCAGCTCCTACGAGCAGTACTTC. Its protein is CASSQARASSYEQYF.